The clone carrying this T cell receptor beta chain has just one count. The data are from a study of blood T cell repertoires in COVID-19. Study overall: Samples representing acute and convalescent COVID-19 were sourced from the United States, Italy and Spain. From T cells, B-cell-depleted T cells, or PBMCs came the material, which was cDNA or gDNA.

Original analysis: Amplification with reference gene primers provided the estimates of nucleated cell counts. Method: immunoSEQ multiplex PCR; TCRdb's copy keeps in-frame clones and lacks some. V and J calls and clone size follow that table, whereas D and trimming were derived from the DNA. The table lists roughly 90,000 clones, over 70% of them singletons. The CDR3 is made up of 14 amino acids. Germline CDR1 and CDR2: KGHSH and LQKENI. Trimming removed 3 bases from V and 7 bases from J; junction bases left unmatched: 0. The chain uses TRBV18 and TRBJ2-1; TRBD2 matches at 13 bases. Input material: peripheral blood. The sequence came from a woman at least 80 years old with active or convalescent COVID-19. DNA of the CDR3: TGTGCCAGCTCACCGACTAGCGGGAGGAATGAGCAGTTCTTC. Translation: CASSPTSGRNEQFF.